This entry is about one T cell receptor beta chain. This sample was taken from a study of cytomegalovirus exposure and HLA in healthy donors. The PCR was carried out with 60 Vbeta primers and 13 Jbeta primers. Sequencing used immunoSEQ multiplex PCR; TCRdb keeps in-frame clones, though not all of them. The table has approximately 180,000 clones, almost 80% seen once. CDR3 size: 15 residues. V was trimmed by 1 base and J by 7 bases, leaving 14 bases between them. The germline V gene encodes CDR1 SEHNR and CDR2 FQNEAQ (reference sequence). The V and J genes are TRBV7-9 and TRBJ2-1; D possibly corresponds to TRBD2 (6 bases). This TCR was sampled from a middle-aged man in good health and CMV-seropositive. Sequenced input: PBMCs. Here the CDR3 reads CASSLDGGPRNEQFF. The CDR3 region has the DNA TGTGCCAGCAGCTTAGACGGAGGGCCTAGAAATGAGCAGTTCTTC.